This TCR beta chain was obtained from a study of cytomegalovirus exposure and HLA in healthy donors. Study-level results: It was reported that the classifier diagnosed cytomegalovirus status with high specificity and sensitivity in both the original and validation cohorts.

The PCR employed 60 Vbeta primers together with 13 Jbeta primers. The data were produced by immunoSEQ multiplex PCR, yet TCRdb's version contains in-frame clones alone and is incomplete. The data show about 250,000 clones, with 80% to 90% seen just once and about 0.25% held by the top ten. V was cut by 5 bases and J by 2 bases, with 12 bases left in between. The CDR3 length is 14 residues. The germline V gene encodes CDR1 SNHLY and CDR2 FYNNEI. Concerning this clone itself: Its antigen is still unknown.

The chain employs TRBV2 and TRBJ1-1, with D possibly matching TRBD1 (5 bases). The specimen sequenced was PBMCs. The receptor was derived from a girl aged 2-15 years in good health and CMV-seronegative. CDR3 sequence reads: CASSLRTLNTEAFF. The DNA for the CDR3 is TGTGCCAGCAGTCTTAGGACACTAAACACTGAAGCTTTCTTT.